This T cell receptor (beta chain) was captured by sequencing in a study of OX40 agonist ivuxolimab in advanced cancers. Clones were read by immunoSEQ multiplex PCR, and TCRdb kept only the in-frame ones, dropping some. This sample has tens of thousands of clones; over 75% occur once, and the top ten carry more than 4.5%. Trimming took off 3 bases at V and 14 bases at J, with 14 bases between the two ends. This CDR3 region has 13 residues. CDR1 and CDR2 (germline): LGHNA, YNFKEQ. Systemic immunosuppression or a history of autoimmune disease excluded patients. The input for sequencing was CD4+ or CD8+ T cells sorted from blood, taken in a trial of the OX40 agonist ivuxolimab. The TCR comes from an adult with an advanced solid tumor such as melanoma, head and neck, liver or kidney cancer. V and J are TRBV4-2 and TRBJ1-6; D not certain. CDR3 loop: CASSQNSGVTLHF. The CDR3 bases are TGTGCCAGCAGCCAGAATAGCGGGGTCACCCTCCACTTT.